Sequencing of this TCR beta chain was carried out in a study of PD-L1 blockade in urothelial cancer. The wider study: Prior regimens of chemotherapy numbered 0 to 3 per patient.

V lost 4 bases to trimming and J lost 2 bases, with 8 bases between them. This CDR3 is built from 13 residues. Germline CDR1 is SEHNR and CDR2 is FQNEAQ (reference sequence). Using immunoSEQ multiplex PCR, the repertoire was profiled, and TCRdb retains in-frame clones only, with some absent. The sample includes roughly 44,000 clones, about four fifths of them seen just once. Patients in the study were battling locally advanced or metastatic urothelial carcinoma. The receptor was isolated from a man aged 70 or older with urothelial cancer. The sample here was PBMCs, taken around atezolizumab (anti-PD-L1) treatment. The genes are TRBV7-9 and TRBJ2-5; D not certain. The CDR3 DNA sequence: TGTGCCAGCAGCTCGACGGAGCAAGAGACCCAGTACTTC. Translation: CASSSTEQETQYF.